Below are 15 T cell receptor beta chains sequenced from a single sample in a study of blood T cell repertoires in COVID-19. TCRdb's table, derived via immunoSEQ multiplex PCR, lists solely in-frame clones and lacks some. Among about 310,000 clones listed, about 87% were seen once. The sequencing sample was made of PBMCs or T cells enriched from blood (not recorded which). These receptors all stem from a woman in her late teens or twenties who had recovered from COVID-19.

The chain combines TRBV6-5 with TRBJ1-1; tentative D call: TRBD1 (5 bases). Germline V CDR1 and CDR2: MNHEY, SVGAGI. The CDR3 extends over 14 amino acids. Trimming removed 6 bases at V and 4 bases at J, with 15 bases between. The CDR3 sequence: CASSRSPGGTEAFF. The CDR3 DNA reads as TGTGCCAGCAGCCGCTCCCCCGGGGGCACTGAAGCTTTCTTT.

The rearrangement links TRBV28 to TRBJ1-1; a weak D match, TRBD1 (5 bases). V lost 7 bases, J lost 3 bases, and 9 bases lay in between. Germline CDR1 and CDR2: MDHEN and SYDVKM. The CDR3 extends over 12 amino acids. The CDR3 spells CASNAGHTEAFF. Written as DNA, the CDR3 is TGTGCCAGCAACGCGGGGCACACTGAAGCTTTCTTT.

The V gene is TRBV28, the J gene TRBJ2-5; D is perhaps TRBD1 (8 bases). V was cut by 2 bases and J by 4 bases, with 11 bases left in between. Germline V gives CDR1 MDHEN, CDR2 SYDVKM. This CDR3 region has 14 residues. The CDR3 spells CASSLNRGGETQYF. As DNA, the CDR3 is TGTGCCAGCAGTTTAAACAGGGGGGGAGAGACCCAGTACTTC. Full variable domain (rest looked up from reference TRBV28 and TRBJ2-5): DVKVTQSSRYLVKRTGEKVFLECVQDMDHENMFWYRQDPGLGLRLIYFSYDVKMKEKGDIPEGYSVSREKKERFSLILESASTNQTSMYLCASSLNRGGETQYFGPGTRLLVL.

This chain links TRBV11-2 with TRBJ2-7, with a tentative D call TRBD1 (6 bases). Trimming stripped 6 bases from V and 4 bases from J, with 19 bases between. CDR1 is SGHAT and CDR2 is FQNNGV in the germline V gene. The CDR3 is 15 amino acids. In DNA form, the CDR3 reads TGTGCCAGCAGACTCGAACAGGGAAGTTTTTACGAGCAGTACTTC. This translates into CASRLEQGSFYEQYF.

The CDR3: CASSIVASGTEAFF. The CDR3 DNA reads TGTGCCAGTAGTATAGTAGCGTCGGGCACTGAAGCTTTCTTT. The V gene is TRBV19, the J gene TRBJ1-1; no definite D call. Trimming pared 1 base from V and 4 bases from J, leaving 10 bases between. The CDR3 is 14 amino acids. Germline loops: CDR1 LNHDA, CDR2 SQIVND (reference sequence).

J is TRBJ1-2 and V is TRBV6-2 or TRBV6-3; the match to TRBD1 covers 9 bases. This CDR3 comprises 16 residues. Germline V gene lookup returns CDR1 MNHEY and CDR2 SVGEGT. V shed 6 bases, J shed 0 bases, and the junction held 8 bases outside the gene matches. In DNA, the CDR3 is TGTGCCAGCAGCTCTTTCCGACAGGGGGCTAACTATGGCTACACCTTC. Translated, it gives CASSSFRQGANYGYTF.

The chain joins TRBV28 to TRBJ2-3; no reliable D call. V lost 7 bases to trimming and J lost 0 bases, with 14 bases between them. The CDR3 extends over 15 amino acids. Germline V CDR1 and CDR2: MDHEN, SYDVKM. The CDR3 DNA sequence: TGTGCCAGCACCTACGTCGGTGATAGCACAGATACGCAGTATTTT. Amino acids: CASTYVGDSTDTQYF.

V and J are TRBV21-1 and TRBJ1-1; the D call TRBD1 from the table was never checked on the DNA. TRBV21-1 is annotated as a pseudogene. The CDR3 extends over 14 amino acids. This CDR3 reads CASSGRTGKGEAFF. DNA of the CDR3: TGTGCCAGCAGCGGTCGGACAGGGAAGGGTGAAGCTTTCTTT.

CDR3 DNA: TGTGCCAGCAGCCAAGGACCGGGACAGGTAGAGACCCAGTACTTC. It is translated as CASSQGPGQVETQYF. The chain joins TRBV14 to TRBJ2-5, with 8 nucleotides matching TRBD1. This CDR3 region has 15 residues. Per the germline V gene, CDR1 is SGHDN and CDR2 is FVKESK. V dropped 1 base and J dropped 4; count of bases not matched to a gene: 5.

The chain carries TRBV9 and TRBJ1-3; a weak D match, TRBD1 (6 bases). Germline loops: CDR1 SGDLS, CDR2 YYNGEE. Trimming took off 4 bases at V and 2 bases at J, with 13 bases between the two ends. This CDR3 spans 15 amino acids. This CDR3 is CASSWQGTPGNTIYF. CDR3 coding DNA: TGTGCCAGCAGCTGGCAGGGGACACCTGGAAACACCATATATTTT.

V usage is TRBV11-2 and J usage is TRBJ2-1; TRBD2 aligns across 8 bases. V shed 6 bases and J 14 bases; nucleotides not matched to a gene: 9. CDR1 SGHAT and CDR2 FQNNGV come from the germline V gene. This CDR3 is built from 12 residues. In DNA form, the CDR3 reads TGTGCCAGCAGTCCGGGGGGGGGAAGCAAGTTCTTC. The encoded protein is CASSPGGGSKFF.

CDR3 nucleotides: TGTGCCAGCACCCCGAGCGGAGGGGTCCAGGTTTATGGCTACACCTTC. Translation: CASTPSGGVQVYGYTF. This chain connects TRBV4-2 to TRBJ1-2; D may be TRBD1 (5 bases). CDR3 length: 16 residues. CDR1 and CDR2 from the germline V gene are LGHNA and YNFKEQ. V was trimmed by 7 bases and J by 5 bases, leaving 23 bases between them.

Here the CDR3 DNA reads TGTGCCAGCAGCTTAATGGGACAGGGGGATACCTACGAGCAGTACTTC. It yields the protein CASSLMGQGDTYEQYF. This sequence joins TRBV11-1 and TRBJ2-7, with TRBD1 identical over 11 bases. V shed 2 bases, J shed 2 bases, and the junction held 5 bases outside the gene matches. Germline loops: CDR1 SGHAT, CDR2 FQDESV (reference sequence). The CDR3 runs 16 residues.

V gene TRBV28 combines with J gene TRBJ1-5; a possible D gene is TRBD1 (5 bases). The CDR3 runs to 16 residues. V was shortened by 3 bases and J by 6 bases, with 18 bases between the two germline ends. In germline, CDR1 is MDHEN, CDR2 SYDVKM. CDR3 in amino acids: CASSFPVSGYGQPQHF. The DNA for the CDR3 is TGTGCCAGCAGTTTCCCCGTTTCAGGGTATGGTCAGCCCCAGCATTTT.

The chain links TRBV19 to TRBJ2-5; 9 bases line up with TRBD2. Trimming at V came to 5 bases and at J to 3 bases, leaving 7 bases not matched to a gene. The CDR3 covers 15 residues. Germline lookup yields CDR1 LNHDA and CDR2 SQIVND (reference sequence). CDR3 DNA sequence: TGTGCCAGTAGTGGGTTTATAGCGGGAGAAGAGACCCAGTACTTC. This codes for CASSGFIAGEETQYF.